This is a list of T cell receptor beta chains from one sample in a study of control samples from healthy donors and cancer patients. Here immunoSEQ multiplex PCR was the method, and the copy in TCRdb shows in-frame clones only, minus some. The sample includes under 150,000 clones, around 87% seen only once; the top ten take about 1.1%. Sequenced: PBMCs. The receptors derive from a woman in her forties or fifties with colorectal cancer. CDR3s include the opening cysteine and the closing phenylalanine or tryptophan. D genes are given only for firm matches. Rows may omit the clone size; those that give it use once, few, many or a size class.

j_gene	d_gene	v_gene	abundance	CDR3aa	CDR3nt
TRBJ2-5	-	TRBV14	once	CASSQYLIEGWQETQYF	TGTGCCAGCAGCCAATACCTGATTGAGGGGTGGCAAGAGACCCAGTACTTC
TRBJ1-5	TRBD1	TRBV2	-	CASSGEQGNQPQHF	TGTGCCAGCAGTGGGGAACAGGGGAATCAGCCCCAGCATTTT
TRBJ1-2	-	TRBV11-2	once	CASSSLRGGYGYTF	TGTGCCAGCAGCTCTCTCCGGGGTGGGTATGGCTACACCTTC
TRBJ2-2	TRBD2	TRBV10-3	-	CASGGSGGDTGELFF	TGTGCCAGCGGAGGGAGCGGGGGAGATACCGGGGAGCTGTTTTTT
TRBJ2-2	TRBD1	TRBV5-1	-	CASSPQGAGFFTGELFF	TGCGCCAGCAGCCCGCAGGGGGCAGGTTTCTTCACCGGGGAGCTGTTTTTT
TRBJ1-2	TRBD1	TRBV3-1/TRBV3-2	-	CASSQTGTVGEGYTF	TGTGCCAGCAGCCAGACCGGGACAGTAGGGGAGGGCTACACCTTC
TRBJ1-2	-	TRBV3-1/TRBV3-2	-	CASSQRATGYTF	TGTGCCAGCAGCCAAAGGGCGACCGGCTACACCTTC
TRBJ1-2	-	TRBV19	-	CASSISGYGYTF	TGTGCCAGTAGTATAAGTGGCTATGGCTACACCTTC
TRBJ2-2	-	TRBV7-2	-	CASSWKRNTGELFF	TGTGCCAGCAGCTGGAAAAGAAACACCGGGGAGCTGTTTTTT
TRBJ2-7	-	TRBV19	-	CASSIGTASSGTDF	TGTGCCAGTAGTATTGGGACAGCCTCTAGCGGCACAGACTTC
TRBJ2-7	-	TRBV6-5	-	CASSSRGSYEQYF	TGTGCCAGCAGTTCTAGGGGATCCTACGAGCAGTACTTC
TRBJ1-5	-	TRBV2	-	CASGEETPTSPQHF	TGTGCCAGCGGGGAGGAGACACCCACATCGCCCCAGCATTTT
TRBJ1-3	TRBD1	TRBV7-9	few	CASSIDEWTGYSPGNTIYF	TGTGCCAGCAGCATCGATGAATGGACAGGCTATTCCCCTGGAAACACCATATATTTT
TRBJ1-3	-	TRBV5-1	-	CASSRSQGAGNTIYF	TGCGCCAGCAGCCGCTCCCAGGGCGCCGGAAACACCATATATTTT
TRBJ2-5	-	TRBV4-1	-	CASSQVGEETQYF	TGCGCCAGCAGCCAAGTAGGGGAAGAGACCCAGTACTTC
TRBJ2-2	-	TRBV10-3	-	CAIQRNANTGELFF	TGTGCCATCCAGCGGAACGCGAACACCGGGGAGCTGTTTTTT
TRBJ2-7	-	TRBV6-6	-	CASSSEGATYEQYF	TGTGCCAGCAGTTCGGAGGGGGCAACCTACGAGCAGTACTTC
TRBJ1-2	-	TRBV15	-	CATSRVTTIGYGYTF	TGTGCCACCAGCAGAGTAACCACGATCGGCTATGGCTACACCTTC
TRBJ2-5	-	TRBV2	-	CASRGVQETQYF	TGTGCCAGCAGGGGCGTCCAAGAGACCCAGTACTTC
TRBJ2-3	-	TRBV6-5	-	CASSFGRDTQYF	TGTGCCAGCAGTTTCGGACGAGATACGCAGTATTTT
TRBJ2-7	TRBD2	TRBV2	-	CASSPAASGSPEQYF	TGTGCCAGCAGTCCCGCGGCTAGCGGGAGTCCCGAGCAGTACTTC
TRBJ2-7	TRBD2	TRBV15	-	CATSYESGRGYEQYF	TGTGCCACCAGCTACGAGAGCGGGAGGGGCTACGAGCAGTACTTC
TRBJ1-6	-	TRBV5-1	-	CASSPSGGQNSPLHF	TGCGCCAGCAGCCCCTCCGGGGGTCAGAATTCACCCCTCCACTTT
TRBJ1-6	TRBD1	TRBV19	few	CASSIDRITGESSYNSPLHF	TGTGCCAGTAGTATAGATCGAATTACAGGGGAAAGCTCCTATAATTCACCCCTCCACTTT
TRBJ2-7	-	TRBV6-1	-	CASSEVLGSEQYF	TGTGCCAGCAGTGAAGTACTAGGAAGCGAGCAGTACTTC
TRBJ2-5	-	TRBV5-1	-	CASRPAAGETQYF	TGCGCCAGCAGACCCGCGGCCGGGGAGACCCAGTACTTC
TRBJ2-1	-	TRBV2	-	CASSDSWSEQFF	TGTGCCAGCAGTGATAGTTGGAGTGAGCAGTTCTTC
TRBJ2-5	-	TRBV25-1	once	CASSEGSGSRGETQYF	TGTGCCAGCAGTGAGGGATCAGGCAGTAGGGGAGAGACCCAGTACTTC
TRBJ2-1	TRBD1	TRBV27	-	CASTATGYNEQFF	TGTGCCAGCACCGCGACAGGGTACAATGAGCAGTTCTTC
TRBJ1-2	TRBD1	TRBV19	-	CASSRDREVTNGYTF	TGTGCCAGTAGTCGGGACAGGGAGGTCACAAATGGCTACACCTTC
TRBJ2-1	-	TRBV5-6	-	CASSSPRDIPSSYNEQFF	TGTGCCAGCAGCTCCCCCCGGGACATTCCGAGCTCCTACAATGAGCAGTTCTTC
TRBJ1-1	-	TRBV11-2	-	CASTKLRDTEAFF	TGTGCCAGCACCAAACTTAGGGATACTGAAGCTTTCTTT
TRBJ1-5	-	TRBV6-5	-	CASSTRQPQHF	TGTGCCAGCAGTACTAGACAGCCCCAGCATTTT
TRBJ1-1	-	TRBV2	-	CASSEALANTEAFF	TGTGCCAGCAGTGAAGCGCTTGCGAACACTGAAGCTTTCTTT
TRBJ1-3	-	TRBV3-1/TRBV3-2	-	CASSHIAVSGNTIYF	TGTGCCAGCAGCCATATCGCTGTCTCCGGAAACACCATATATTTT
TRBJ1-3	-	TRBV4-2	-	CASSPPLTDILGNTIYF	TGTGCCAGCAGCCCGCCACTAACGGACATCCTCGGAAACACCATATATTTT
TRBJ1-1	-	TRBV11-3	-	CASSSGHTEAFF	TGTGCCAGCAGCTCCGGTCACACTGAAGCTTTCTTT
TRBJ2-5	-	TRBV29-1	-	CSVASGTRPQYF	TGCAGCGTCGCCTCCGGGACCCGGCCCCAGTACTTC
TRBJ1-2	-	TRBV15	-	CATSRDVGRFDGYTF	TGTGCCACCAGCAGAGACGTAGGACGATTTGATGGCTACACCTTC
TRBJ1-3	-	TRBV7-3	-	CASSWSPGNTIYF	TGTGCCAGCAGCTGGAGTCCTGGAAACACCATATATTTT
TRBJ2-7	-	TRBV18	-	CASSPRDDEQYF	TGTGCCAGCTCACCTAGGGACGACGAGCAGTACTTC
TRBJ2-5	-	TRBV7-7	-	CASSFGQLNQETQYF	TGTGCCAGCAGTTTCGGACAGCTAAACCAAGAGACCCAGTACTTC
TRBJ2-7	-	TRBV20-1	-	CSARERGTTAF	TGCAGTGCTAGAGAGAGAGGGACAACCGCGTTC
TRBJ2-7	-	TRBV30	once	CALEERLREQYF	TGTGCCTTGGAGGAGCGGCTACGCGAGCAGTACTTC
TRBJ2-5	TRBD2	TRBV7-2	-	CASSLAGGVIGETQYF	TGTGCCAGCAGTTTAGCGGGAGGGGTAATCGGGGAGACCCAGTACTTC
TRBJ1-2	-	TRBV19	-	CASSISPLRGYTF	TGTGCCAGTAGTATATCACCCCTCCGAGGCTACACCTTC
TRBJ2-3	-	TRBV2	-	CASSYPDPSGTDTQYF	TGTGCCAGCAGTTATCCTGACCCATCAGGGACAGATACGCAGTATTTT
TRBJ1-2	-	TRBV5-1	-	CASSLGQGIQYTF	TGCGCCAGCAGCTTGGGTCAGGGTATTCAATACACCTTC
TRBJ1-5	TRBD1	TRBV6-1	-	CASSESVRGSNQPQHF	TGTGCCAGCAGTGAATCAGTCAGGGGGAGCAATCAGCCCCAGCATTTT
TRBJ2-5	-	TRBV7-9	-	CASRKTGYRQETQYF	TGTGCCAGCAGGAAAACAGGGTATCGCCAAGAGACCCAGTACTTC